These T cell receptor beta chains were read from a single sample in a study of blood T cell repertoires in COVID-19. Using immunoSEQ multiplex PCR, the repertoire was profiled, and TCRdb retains in-frame clones only, with some absent. The sample lists 65,000 to 90,000 clones, about 91% seen once, with around 7.2% in the top ten. Sequenced sample: peripheral blood. All receptors derive from a woman of 80 years or more with acute or convalescent COVID-19. Each CDR3 is given with its conserved first and last residue. Fields, in order: D gene, J gene, V gene, clone size, CDR3 DNA, CDR3 protein. A D gene is named only where the DNA matches it firmly. Clone size, where shown, is once, few, many, or a class for clones that have expanded.

d_call: NA
j_call: TRBJ1-1
v_call: TRBV9
clone_size: few
cdr3_nt: TGTGCCAGCAGCGCCGTCCAGGGAGGCACTGAAGCTTTCTTT
cdr3_aa: CASSAVQGGTEAFF

d_call: TRBD1
j_call: TRBJ1-2
v_call: TRBV2
clone_size: NA
cdr3_nt: TGTGCCAGCAGTGCCACGGGACAGGGGGCGGATGGCTACACCTTC
cdr3_aa: CASSATGQGADGYTF

d_call: NA
j_call: TRBJ1-1
v_call: TRBV18
clone_size: NA
cdr3_nt: TGTGCCAGCTCACCTCAGTACACTGAAGCTTTCTTT
cdr3_aa: CASSPQYTEAFF

d_call: NA
j_call: TRBJ1-3
v_call: TRBV6-5
clone_size: NA
cdr3_nt: TGTGCCAGCAGCTACGGGGCTACTGGAAACACCATATATTTT
cdr3_aa: CASSYGATGNTIYF

d_call: NA
j_call: TRBJ2-1
v_call: TRBV10-3
clone_size: NA
cdr3_nt: TGTGCCATCAGTGGTAGTTCGTTTAGCTCCTACAATGAGCAGTTCTTC
cdr3_aa: CAISGSSFSSYNEQFF

d_call: TRBD1
j_call: TRBJ2-2
v_call: TRBV7-8
clone_size: NA
cdr3_nt: TGTGCCATTCCGACAGGGGGAGTCGGGGAGCTGTTTTTT
cdr3_aa: CAIPTGGVGELFF

d_call: TRBD2
j_call: TRBJ2-1
v_call: TRBV6-5
clone_size: NA
cdr3_nt: TGTGCCAGCAGGAGGCGGGGGGGCCTGGATGAGCAGTTCTTC
cdr3_aa: CASRRRGGLDEQFF

d_call: TRBD1
j_call: TRBJ1-1
v_call: TRBV7-8
clone_size: NA
cdr3_nt: TGTGCCAGCAGCCCAAGACAGGGCATGAACACTGAAGCTTTCTTT
cdr3_aa: CASSPRQGMNTEAFF

d_call: TRBD2
j_call: TRBJ2-2
v_call: TRBV5-1
clone_size: NA
cdr3_nt: TGCGCCAGCAGCGGGGGACTAGCGGTCCTGAACACCGGGGAGCTGTTTTTT
cdr3_aa: CASSGGLAVLNTGELFF

d_call: TRBD2
j_call: TRBJ2-1
v_call: TRBV4-1
clone_size: NA
cdr3_nt: TGCGCCAGCAGCCAATGGTCTAGCGGCTACAATGAGCAGTTCTTC
cdr3_aa: CASSQWSSGYNEQFF

d_call: NA
j_call: TRBJ1-2
v_call: TRBV4-1
clone_size: NA
cdr3_nt: TGCGCCAGCAGCCAAGATAATGGAGGACTGAACTATGGCTACACCTTC
cdr3_aa: CASSQDNGGLNYGYTF

d_call: NA
j_call: TRBJ2-2
v_call: TRBV6-6
clone_size: NA
cdr3_nt: TGTGCCAGCAGTCCAGGGGATCGCGGGGAGCTGTTTTTT
cdr3_aa: CASSPGDRGELFF

d_call: TRBD2
j_call: TRBJ2-5
v_call: TRBV5-4
clone_size: NA
cdr3_nt: TGTGCCAGCAGCGTAGCCGGGACTAGCGGTGGTGAGACCCAGTACTTC
cdr3_aa: CASSVAGTSGGETQYF

d_call: TRBD2
j_call: TRBJ2-1
v_call: TRBV5-4
clone_size: NA
cdr3_nt: TGTGCCAGCAGCTTGAGTGGGACTAGCGGAAATGAGCAGTTCTTC
cdr3_aa: CASSLSGTSGNEQFF

d_call: TRBD1
j_call: TRBJ2-7
v_call: TRBV11-2
clone_size: once
cdr3_nt: TGTGCCAGCAGCCGGACAGGAAGGCAGTACTTC
cdr3_aa: CASSRTGRQYF

d_call: NA
j_call: TRBJ1-4
v_call: TRBV7-2
clone_size: once
cdr3_nt: TGTGCCAGCAGCTACAGGACCGGGGAAAAACTGTTTTTT
cdr3_aa: CASSYRTGEKLFF

d_call: TRBD2
j_call: TRBJ2-1
v_call: TRBV6-1
clone_size: NA
cdr3_nt: TGTGCCAGCAGTGAAGCGCTGGGAGGGAGGAGGTTCTTC
cdr3_aa: CASSEALGGRRFF

d_call: TRBD1
j_call: TRBJ2-5
v_call: TRBV6-5
clone_size: NA
cdr3_nt: TGTGCCAGCAATTTACAGGGGGAAGAGACCCAGTACTTC
cdr3_aa: CASNLQGEETQYF

d_call: NA
j_call: TRBJ1-3
v_call: TRBV12-3/TRBV12-4
clone_size: NA
cdr3_nt: TGTGCCAGCAGTCCCCCCGTAAACACCATATATTTT
cdr3_aa: CASSPPVNTIYF

d_call: TRBD1
j_call: TRBJ1-4
v_call: TRBV7-6
clone_size: NA
cdr3_nt: TGTGCCAGCAGCCAAGACAGGGGGCATGAAAAACTGTTTTTT
cdr3_aa: CASSQDRGHEKLFF

d_call: NA
j_call: TRBJ2-3
v_call: TRBV27
clone_size: NA
cdr3_nt: TGTGCCAGCAGAGACACCAGCACAGATACGCAGTATTTT
cdr3_aa: CASRDTSTDTQYF

d_call: NA
j_call: TRBJ2-7
v_call: TRBV18
clone_size: NA
cdr3_nt: TGTGCCAGCTCACCCGGGATCCGTCCAGAGCAGTACTTC
cdr3_aa: CASSPGIRPEQYF

d_call: NA
j_call: TRBJ1-4
v_call: TRBV19
clone_size: NA
cdr3_nt: TGTGCCAGTAGTATGGGTATGGGGCCTAATGAAAAACTGTTTTTT
cdr3_aa: CASSMGMGPNEKLFF

d_call: NA
j_call: TRBJ1-6
v_call: TRBV5-1
clone_size: NA
cdr3_nt: TGCGCCAGCAGCCGGGAAGAAAATAATTCACCCCTCCACTTT
cdr3_aa: CASSREENNSPLHF

d_call: TRBD1
j_call: TRBJ2-1
v_call: TRBV18
clone_size: NA
cdr3_nt: TGTGCCAGCTCACCAGGGGTGACAGGGGGTGATGAGCAGTTCTTC
cdr3_aa: CASSPGVTGGDEQFF

d_call: NA
j_call: TRBJ2-7
v_call: TRBV19
clone_size: NA
cdr3_nt: TGTGCCAGTAGTATCGGGGGGCGGTGGGAGCAGTACTTC
cdr3_aa: CASSIGGRWEQYF

d_call: NA
j_call: TRBJ1-1
v_call: TRBV3-1/TRBV3-2
clone_size: once
cdr3_nt: TGTGCCAGCAGCCATAACAGGGATTGGACTGAAGCTTTCTTT
cdr3_aa: CASSHNRDWTEAFF

d_call: NA
j_call: TRBJ2-7
v_call: TRBV6-5
clone_size: NA
cdr3_nt: TGTGCCAGCAGAGAGAGGTACGAGCAGTACTTC
cdr3_aa: CASRERYEQYF

d_call: NA
j_call: TRBJ1-6
v_call: TRBV6-1
clone_size: NA
cdr3_nt: TGTGCCAGCAGTGAACGGGGGAGGGCAAATTCACCCCTCCACTTT
cdr3_aa: CASSERGRANSPLHF

d_call: TRBD1
j_call: TRBJ2-3
v_call: TRBV18
clone_size: NA
cdr3_nt: TGTGCCAGCTCACCCCCCACAGGGGGCATGGGGGATACGCAGTATTTT
cdr3_aa: CASSPPTGGMGDTQYF

d_call: NA
j_call: TRBJ2-5
v_call: TRBV19
clone_size: NA
cdr3_nt: TGTGCCAGTACCCCGACGGAGGCTCCAAGAGAGACCCAGTACTTC
cdr3_aa: CASTPTEAPRETQYF

d_call: TRBD2
j_call: TRBJ2-7
v_call: TRBV15
clone_size: NA
cdr3_nt: TGTGCCACCAGCAGAGGCCCTATGGCGGGAGGGCCCTACGAGCAGTACTTC
cdr3_aa: CATSRGPMAGGPYEQYF

d_call: TRBD1
j_call: TRBJ2-7
v_call: TRBV12-3/TRBV12-4
clone_size: NA
cdr3_nt: TGTGCCAGCGGGACAGGGCTCGAGCAGTACTTC
cdr3_aa: CASGTGLEQYF

d_call: NA
j_call: TRBJ1-1
v_call: TRBV5-1
clone_size: NA
cdr3_nt: TGCGCCAGCAGGTTGACCGGGGGGTCCCACACTGAAGCTTTCTTT
cdr3_aa: CASRLTGGSHTEAFF

d_call: NA
j_call: TRBJ1-2
v_call: TRBV7-9
clone_size: NA
cdr3_nt: TGTGCCAGCAGCGCTATCGTACAGGCGAACTATGGCTACACCTTC
cdr3_aa: CASSAIVQANYGYTF

d_call: TRBD1
j_call: TRBJ2-7
v_call: TRBV2
clone_size: NA
cdr3_nt: TGTGCCAGCAGCCAGGAGACAGGGGGCCCCTACGAGCAGTACTTC
cdr3_aa: CASSQETGGPYEQYF

d_call: NA
j_call: TRBJ1-3
v_call: TRBV4-1
clone_size: NA
cdr3_nt: TGCGCCAGCAGCCAAGATCCGGGTTACTCTGGAAACACCATATATTTT
cdr3_aa: CASSQDPGYSGNTIYF

d_call: TRBD2
j_call: TRBJ2-3
v_call: TRBV7-2
clone_size: NA
cdr3_nt: TGTGCCAGCACCGAAAGCCCCCCCGGGGGGGCTGGAGATACGCAGTATTTT
cdr3_aa: CASTESPPGGAGDTQYF

d_call: TRBD1
j_call: TRBJ1-1
v_call: TRBV4-1
clone_size: NA
cdr3_nt: TGCGCCAGCAGCCAAGGCTTGGGACAGGGCGGGACTGAAGCTTTCTTT
cdr3_aa: CASSQGLGQGGTEAFF

d_call: TRBD1
j_call: TRBJ2-7
v_call: TRBV5-1
clone_size: NA
cdr3_nt: TGCGCCAGCAGCGTCCAGGGACAGGGGGCGCGGGAGCAGTACTTC
cdr3_aa: CASSVQGQGAREQYF

d_call: TRBD1
j_call: TRBJ2-6
v_call: TRBV6-2/TRBV6-3
clone_size: NA
cdr3_nt: TGTGCCAGCAGCACACGCCAGGGACAGGGTGTCAACGTCCTGACTTTC
cdr3_aa: CASSTRQGQGVNVLTF